The sample holds one count of the clone carrying this T cell receptor beta chain. Antigen: not known. The sample is drawn from a study of regulatory and conventional T cells in RAG deficiency. The protocol was immunoSEQ multiplex PCR, while the TCRdb copy is restricted to in-frame clones and leaves out a portion. The sample holds 32,000 or so clones, around 91% seen once. Study observations and caveats: Patient subsets had shorter CDR3s; Omenn Treg-Tconv overlap exceeded 85%. Shannon entropy was markedly lower and Simpson indices higher in RAG-deficient patients than control T-cell subsets.

The trim removed 7 bases at V and 0 bases at J, leaving 5 bases unmatched. Germline V CDR1 and CDR2: SNHLY, FYNNEI. CDR3 length: 14 amino acids. A further study also used this sample, focusing on regulatory T cells. That work adds: The PCR used 52 TRBV and 13 TRBJ primers.

The chain employs TRBV2 and TRBJ1-1; 7 nucleotides line up with TRBD1. Sequenced: CD8+ T cells sorted from blood. The sequence was collected from a human donor in good health. The chain's CDR3 is CASTRDRMNTEAFF. As DNA, the CDR3 is TGTGCCAGCACCAGGGACAGAATGAACACTGAAGCTTTCTTT.